These 21 T cell receptor beta chains were sequenced from one sample in a study of preoperative IRX-2 immunotherapy in early breast cancer. Sequencing was performed with immunoSEQ multiplex PCR; in TCRdb, only in-frame clones are kept and a portion is missing. The table has about 23,000 clones, roughly 95% seen once. Treatment of the sample: preoperative locoregional IRX-2 cytokine immunotherapy. This material consisted of tumor tissue, taken after IRX-2 immunotherapy. All receptors derive from a human donor with breast cancer.

The genes are TRBV7-2 and TRBJ2-7; D is uncertain. The germline V and J ends were trimmed by 1 base and 4 bases, with 5 bases remaining between them. This CDR3 has 12 residues. Germline CDR1 reads SGHTA; CDR2 reads FQGNSA. The CDR3 loop is CASSLVRYEQYF. For the CDR3, the DNA is TGTGCCAGCAGCTTAGTTCGGTACGAGCAGTACTTC.

The rearrangement joins TRBV5-5 to TRBJ1-2; a possible D gene is TRBD1 (5 bases). Germline V CDR1 and CDR2: SGHKS, YYEKEE (reference sequence). Trimming took off 0 bases at V and 2 bases at J, with 11 bases between the two ends. The CDR3 is 15 residues long. CDR3 residues: CASSLVGRENYGYTF. The CDR3 DNA reads TGTGCCAGCAGCTTGGTCGGCAGGGAGAACTATGGCTACACCTTC. The full variable domain, in which reference TRBV5-5 and TRBJ1-2 provide the parts outside the CDR3, is DAGVTQSPTHLIKTRGQQVTLRCSPISGHKSVSWYQQVLGQGPQFIFQYYEKEERGRGNFPDRFSARQFPNYSSELNVNALLLGDSALYLCASSLVGRENYGYTFGSGTRLTVV.

The gene calls are TRBV19 and TRBJ1-5, with D tentatively TRBD1 (5 bases). With 7 bases removed from V and 5 bases from J, the gap between germline ends came to 12 bases. The CDR3 runs 13 residues. The germline V gene has CDR1 LNHDA and CDR2 SQIVND (reference sequence). For the CDR3, the DNA is TGTGCCAGTACTCCTGGGACTGATCAGCCCCAGCATTTT. It yields the protein CASTPGTDQPQHF.

This clone was observed once. The genes are TRBV7-3 and TRBJ2-1; 9 bases align to TRBD2. The V gene end was trimmed by 2 bases and the J gene end by 10 bases; junction bases not matched to a gene: 12. CDR1 and CDR2 (germline): SGHTA, FQGTGA. There are 16 residues in the CDR3. The CDR3 nucleotides read TGTGCCAGCAGCTTACAGGCTAGCGGGGTATTGGGGGAGCAGTTCTTC. Protein product: CASSLQASGVLGEQFF.

The chain employs TRBV25-1 and TRBJ2-2; D unclear. V lost 8 bases, J lost 1 base, and 5 bases lay in between. This CDR3 region has 12 residues. CDR1 is MGHDK and CDR2 is SYGVNS in the germline V gene. CDR3 residues: CASGLNTGELFF. As DNA, the CDR3 is TGTGCCAGCGGGTTGAACACCGGGGAGCTGTTTTTT.

The V call is TRBV7-2, the J call TRBJ1-2; the match to TRBD1 covers 9 bases. The CDR3 runs to 15 residues. J lost 6 bases, V lost 5 bases, and 10 bases had no gene match. Germline V gives CDR1 SGHTA, CDR2 FQGNSA. CDR3 DNA sequence: TGTGCCAGCAGCCGATCAGTTGGACAGGGGAATGGCTACACCTTC. As protein: CASSRSVGQGNGYTF. The whole variable domain, filled in from reference TRBV7-2 and TRBJ1-2, reads GAGVSQSPSNKVTEKGKDVELRCDPISGHTALYWYRQSLGQGLEFLIYFQGNSAPDKSGLPSDRFSAERTGGSVSTLTIQRTQQEDSAVYLCASSRSVGQGNGYTFGSGTRLTVV.

This clone was counted a single time. The chain uses TRBV19 and TRBJ2-2; possible D gene TRBD1, 5 bases. The CDR3 covers 13 residues. CDR1 and CDR2 from the germline V gene are LNHDA and SQIVND (reference sequence). V shed 5 bases and J shed 5 bases, with 9 bases lying between them. The CDR3 spells CASSQGPTGELFF. The CDR3 bases are TGTGCCAGTAGTCAGGGTCCTACCGGGGAGCTGTTTTTT.

The chain joins TRBV7-9 to TRBJ1-2, with 8 positions matching TRBD1. Germline CDR1 is SEHNR and CDR2 is FQNEAQ (reference sequence). Trimming took 11 bases from V and 4 from J; bases not matched to a gene: 9. This CDR3 comprises 13 residues. CDR3 region: CAGTFGTGYGYTF. The CDR3 coding sequence is TGTGCCGGTACCTTTGGGACAGGCTATGGCTACACCTTC.

The chain recombines TRBV7-2 with TRBJ1-1, with D unclear. The CDR3 is 13 amino acids. Trimming shortened V by 2 bases and J by 3 bases, and 7 bases separated the two germline ends. Looked up from germline, CDR1 is SGHTA and CDR2 is FQGNSA. This CDR3 is CASSLLAYTEAFF. The CDR3 nucleotides read TGTGCCAGCAGCTTACTGGCCTACACTGAAGCTTTCTTT.

The chain combines TRBV5-1 with TRBJ2-1, with 9 bases lining up with TRBD1. V lost 3 bases, J lost 9 bases, and 10 bases stayed unmatched. The CDR3 covers 15 residues. The germline gives CDR1 SGHRS, CDR2 YFSETQ. CDR3: CASSSGTGMKSEQFF. The CDR3, as DNA: TGCGCCAGCAGCTCCGGGACAGGGATGAAAAGTGAGCAGTTCTTC.

This chain joins TRBV4-1 and TRBJ2-3; 13 bases align to TRBD2. Germline lookup yields CDR1 MGHRA and CDR2 YSYEKL. The V gene end was trimmed by 1 base and the J gene end by 5 bases; junction bases not matched to a gene: 6. CDR3 length equals 17 residues. This CDR3 is CASSQVKLAGGIDTQYF. CDR3 coding DNA: TGCGCCAGCAGCCAAGTAAAACTAGCGGGGGGGATAGATACGCAGTATTTT.

As regards this clone: The junction does not match germline at one end; this may be a read error. This chain's CDR3 is CASSNAQGVGTGELFF. As DNA, the CDR3 is TGTGCTAGCAGCAACGCACAGGGTGTGGGCACCGGGGAGCTGTTTTTT. V is TRBV7-7 and J is TRBJ2-2; maybe TRBD1 (6 bases). Germline V CDR1 and CDR2: SSHAT, FNYEAQ (reference sequence). The CDR3 runs 16 residues.

This chain's CDR3 is CASISLAGGPRTYNEQFF. Written as DNA, the CDR3 is TGTGCCAGTATCTCACTAGCGGGAGGGCCCCGGACTTACAATGAGCAGTTCTTC. J is TRBJ2-1 and V is TRBV19; TRBD2 agrees at 13 bases. With V trimmed by 7 bases and J by 4 bases, 13 bases remained unmatched. This CDR3 region has 18 residues. From germline, CDR1 is LNHDA and CDR2 SQIVND (reference sequence).

The chain uses TRBV27 and TRBJ2-3; 8 nucleotides line up with TRBD2. With 5 bases clipped from V and 1 base from J, the junction kept 5 bases outside the gene matches. The length of the CDR3 is 15 residues. The V gene's germline CDR1 is MNHEY and CDR2 SMNVEV (reference sequence). CDR3: CASSPGTRGTDTQYF. The CDR3 nucleotides read TGTGCCAGCAGTCCAGGGACTAGGGGCACAGATACGCAGTATTTT.

The chain carries TRBV6-4 and TRBJ2-1; 7 nucleotides align to TRBD1. Trimming took 3 bases from V and 7 from J; bases not matched to a gene: 15. Germline V CDR1 and CDR2: MRHNA, SNTAGT. The CDR3 totals 17 residues. The DNA for the CDR3 is TGTGCCAGCAGTGAAAGAGGGGGCCCCTATTCGATGAATGAGCAGTTCTTC. It yields the protein CASSERGGPYSMNEQFF.

The chain recombines TRBV12-2 with TRBJ2-3. TRBV12-2 is a pseudogene segment. The CDR3 spans 18 residues. The CDR3 sequence is CASRLLRSHSPSTDTQYF. The CDR3 DNA reads TGTGCAAGTCGCTTACTACGGAGTCACAGTCCTAGCACAGATACGCAGTATTTT.

This chain connects TRBV27 to TRBJ1-1; TRBD1 agrees at 7 bases. With 0 bases clipped from V and 1 base from J, the junction kept 8 bases outside the gene matches. The CDR3 length is 17 residues. CDR1 and CDR2 (germline): MNHEY, SMNVEV (reference sequence). The CDR3 sequence: CASSLSPRGARNTEAFF. CDR3 nucleotide sequence: TGTGCCAGCAGTTTATCCCCCAGGGGGGCGCGGAACACTGAAGCTTTCTTT.

The chain couples TRBV18 to TRBJ1-5, with D perhaps matching TRBD1 (6 bases). With 3 bases removed from V and 1 base from J, the gap between germline ends came to 10 bases. CDR1 is KGHSH and CDR2 is LQKENI in the germline V gene. The CDR3 has 15 residues. CDR3 amino acids: CASSPGRGSNQPQHF. CDR3 bases: TGTGCCAGCTCACCGGGGAGGGGGAGCAATCAGCCCCAGCATTTT.

This chain links TRBV19 with TRBJ1-1; D perhaps matches TRBD1 (5 bases). The V gene's germline CDR1 is LNHDA and CDR2 SQIVND (reference sequence). There are 14 residues in the CDR3. Trimming pared 1 base from V and 5 bases from J, leaving 11 bases between. CDR3 nucleotide sequence: TGTGCCAGTAGTATAGGAACGGGGCGAACTGAAGCTTTCTTT. This encodes CASSIGTGRTEAFF.

The chain combines TRBV19 with TRBJ1-2; 7 bases fit TRBD1. Germline V gene sequence: CDR1 LNHDA, CDR2 SQIVND (reference sequence). CDR3 length: 17 amino acids. V trimming: 10 bases; J trimming: 4 bases; junction bases outside the gene matches: 21. The CDR3 nucleotides are TGTGCCATTACGGGCCGACAGGGTCGAATGGAGCGCTATGGCTACACCTTC. It translates to CAITGRQGRMERYGYTF.

This chain joins TRBV19 and TRBJ2-3, with D perhaps matching TRBD2 (6 bases). The CDR3 consists of 16 residues. The V gene's germline CDR1 is LNHDA and CDR2 SQIVND (reference sequence). The V and J ends lost 3 bases and 0 bases respectively, with 13 bases between them. The CDR3 is CASSIFSGTSTDTQYF. The CDR3 nucleotides read TGTGCCAGTAGTATTTTTAGCGGAACTAGCACAGATACGCAGTATTTT.